The source of this T cell receptor (beta chain) is a study of technical replicates of blood from several donors. This CDR3 spans 14 amino acids. Germline V gene lookup returns CDR1 SGHTA and CDR2 FQGNSA. The V end lost 3 bases, the J end lost 2 bases, and 10 bases lay between the germline ends. Profiled with immunoSEQ multiplex PCR; TCRdb holds only in-frame clones, not every one. The sample lists 75,000 to 95,000 clones, approximately 90% occurring once. This TCR came from a human donor in good health. The specimen sequenced was T cells isolated from PBMCs. V and J are TRBV7-2 and TRBJ2-5; no definite D call. The chain's CDR3 is CASSFVPRQETQYF. The CDR3 DNA follows: TGTGCCAGCAGCTTTGTTCCTAGGCAAGAGACCCAGTACTTC. Variable domain in full (rest from reference TRBV7-2 and TRBJ2-5): GAGVSQSPSNKVTEKGKDVELRCDPISGHTALYWYRQSLGQGLEFLIYFQGNSAPDKSGLPSDRFSAERTGGSVSTLTIQRTQQEDSAVYLCASSFVPRQETQYFGPGTRLLVL.